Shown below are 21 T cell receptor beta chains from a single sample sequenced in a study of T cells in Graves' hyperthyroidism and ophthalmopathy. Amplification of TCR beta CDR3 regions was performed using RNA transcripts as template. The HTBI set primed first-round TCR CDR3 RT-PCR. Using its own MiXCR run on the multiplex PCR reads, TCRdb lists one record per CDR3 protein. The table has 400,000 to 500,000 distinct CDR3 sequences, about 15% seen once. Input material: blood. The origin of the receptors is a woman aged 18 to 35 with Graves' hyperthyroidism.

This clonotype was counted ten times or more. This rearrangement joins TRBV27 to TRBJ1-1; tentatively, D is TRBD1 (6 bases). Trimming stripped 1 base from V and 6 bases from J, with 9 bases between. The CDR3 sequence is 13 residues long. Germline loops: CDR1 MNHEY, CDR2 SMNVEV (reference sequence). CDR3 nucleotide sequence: TGTGCCAGCAGTTTATTTGCAGGGGCTGAAGCTTTCTTT. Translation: CASSLFAGAEAFF.

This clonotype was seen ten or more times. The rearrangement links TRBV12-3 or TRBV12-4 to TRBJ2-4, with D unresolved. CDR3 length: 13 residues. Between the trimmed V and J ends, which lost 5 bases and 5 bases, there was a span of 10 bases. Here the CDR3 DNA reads TGTGCCAGCAGTCCGAGGACGGAAAACATTCAGTACTTC. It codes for CASSPRTENIQYF.

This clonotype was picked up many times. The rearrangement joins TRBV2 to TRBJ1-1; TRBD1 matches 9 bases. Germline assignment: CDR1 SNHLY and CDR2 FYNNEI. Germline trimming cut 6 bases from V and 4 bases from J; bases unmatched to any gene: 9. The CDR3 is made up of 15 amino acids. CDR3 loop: CASRGTGWMGTEAFF. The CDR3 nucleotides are TGTGCCAGCAGAGGGACAGGGTGGATGGGCACTGAAGCTTTCTTT.

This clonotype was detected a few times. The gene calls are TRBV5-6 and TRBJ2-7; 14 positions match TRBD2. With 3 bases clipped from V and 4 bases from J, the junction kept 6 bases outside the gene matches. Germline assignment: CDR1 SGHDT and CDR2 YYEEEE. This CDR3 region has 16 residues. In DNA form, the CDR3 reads TGTGCCAGCAGCTCAGTCGGGACTAGCGGGAGATACGAGCAGTACGTC. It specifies CASSSVGTSGRYEQYV.

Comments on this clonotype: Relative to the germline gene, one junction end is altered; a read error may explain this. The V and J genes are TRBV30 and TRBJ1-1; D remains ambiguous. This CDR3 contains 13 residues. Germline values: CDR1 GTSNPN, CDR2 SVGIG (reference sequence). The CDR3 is CARSFEGGTEAFF. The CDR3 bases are TGTGCCCGGAGCTTTGAAGGCGGGACTGAAGCTTTCTTT.

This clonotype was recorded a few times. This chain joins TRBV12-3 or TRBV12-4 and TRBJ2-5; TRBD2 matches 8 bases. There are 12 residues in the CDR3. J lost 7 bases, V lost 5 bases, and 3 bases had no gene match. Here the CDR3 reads CASSLSGGTQYF. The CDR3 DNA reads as TGTGCCAGCAGTCTAAGCGGGGGGACCCAGTACTTC.

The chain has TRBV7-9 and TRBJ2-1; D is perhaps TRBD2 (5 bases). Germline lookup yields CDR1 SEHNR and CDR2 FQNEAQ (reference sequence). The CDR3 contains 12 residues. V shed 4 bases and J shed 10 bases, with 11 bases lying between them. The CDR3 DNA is TGTGCCAGCAGCTGGCTCGAGCGGGAGCAGTTCTTC. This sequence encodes CASSWLEREQFF. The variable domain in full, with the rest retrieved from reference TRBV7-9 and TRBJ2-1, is DTGVSQNPRHKITKRGQNVTFRCDPISEHNRLYWYRQTLGQGPEFLTYFQNEAQLEKSRLLSDRFSAERPKGSFSTLEIQRTEQGDSAMYLCASSWLEREQFFGPGTRLTVL.

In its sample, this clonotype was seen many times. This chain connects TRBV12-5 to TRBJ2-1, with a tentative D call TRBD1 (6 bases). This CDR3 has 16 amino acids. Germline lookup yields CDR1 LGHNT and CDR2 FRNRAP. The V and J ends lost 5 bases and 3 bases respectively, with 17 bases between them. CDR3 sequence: CASGTGTSTLYNEQFF. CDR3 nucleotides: TGTGCTAGTGGTACCGGGACATCAACCCTCTACAATGAGCAGTTCTTC.

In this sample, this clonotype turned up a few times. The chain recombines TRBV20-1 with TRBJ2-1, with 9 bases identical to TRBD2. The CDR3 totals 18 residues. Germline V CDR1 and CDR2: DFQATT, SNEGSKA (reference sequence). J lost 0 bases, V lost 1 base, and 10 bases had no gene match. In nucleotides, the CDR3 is TGCAGTGCTAGAGGGCTAGCGGGATTTATAAGCTCCTACAATGAGCAGTTCTTC. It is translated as CSARGLAGFISSYNEQFF.

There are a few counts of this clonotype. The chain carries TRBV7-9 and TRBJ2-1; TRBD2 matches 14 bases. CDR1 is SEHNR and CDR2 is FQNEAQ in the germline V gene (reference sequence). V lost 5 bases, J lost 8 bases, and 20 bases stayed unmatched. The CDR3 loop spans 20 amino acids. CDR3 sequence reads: CASSPRYEAGGTSGRHEQFF. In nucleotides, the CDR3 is TGTGCCAGCAGCCCCAGATACGAAGCTGGGGGGACTAGCGGGAGACATGAGCAGTTCTTC.

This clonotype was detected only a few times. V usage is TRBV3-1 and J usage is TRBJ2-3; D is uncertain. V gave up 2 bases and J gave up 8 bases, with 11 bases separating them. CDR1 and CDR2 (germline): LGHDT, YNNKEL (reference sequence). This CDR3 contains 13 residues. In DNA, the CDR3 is TGTGCCAGCAGCCAACTACTTAGTGGTACGCAGTATTTT. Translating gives CASSQLLSGTQYF.

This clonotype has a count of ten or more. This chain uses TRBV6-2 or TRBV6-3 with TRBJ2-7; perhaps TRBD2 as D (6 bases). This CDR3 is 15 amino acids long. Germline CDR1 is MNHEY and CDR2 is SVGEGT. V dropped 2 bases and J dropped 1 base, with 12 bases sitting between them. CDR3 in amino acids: CASSYGGVGSYEQYV. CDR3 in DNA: TGTGCCAGCAGTTACGGAGGGGTTGGGTCCTACGAGCAGTACGTC.

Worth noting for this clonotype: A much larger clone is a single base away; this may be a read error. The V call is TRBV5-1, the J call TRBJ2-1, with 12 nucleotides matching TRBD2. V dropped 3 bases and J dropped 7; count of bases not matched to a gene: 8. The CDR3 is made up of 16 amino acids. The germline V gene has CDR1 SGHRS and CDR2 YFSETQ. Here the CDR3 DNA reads TGCGCCAGCAGCTCTGGACTAGCGGGGAAGGGGAATGAGCAGTTCTTC. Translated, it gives CASSSGLAGKGNEQFF.

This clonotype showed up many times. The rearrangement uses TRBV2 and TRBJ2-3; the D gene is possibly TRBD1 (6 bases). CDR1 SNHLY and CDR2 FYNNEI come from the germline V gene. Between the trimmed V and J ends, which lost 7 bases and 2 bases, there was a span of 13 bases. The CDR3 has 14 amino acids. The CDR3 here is CASTSRGHTDTQYF. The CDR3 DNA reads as TGTGCCAGCACCTCCAGGGGCCACACAGATACGCAGTATTTT.

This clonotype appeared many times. The CDR3, as DNA: TGTGCCATCAGCAACTTAGACAGGGCCACTAGCACAGATACGCAGTATTTT. This sequence encodes CAISNLDRATSTDTQYF. The chain links TRBV10-3 to TRBJ2-3; 7 bases align to TRBD1. V was clipped by 6 bases and J by 0 bases; unmatched bases: 12. Looked up from germline, CDR1 is ENHRY and CDR2 is SYGVKD. The CDR3 has 17 amino acids.

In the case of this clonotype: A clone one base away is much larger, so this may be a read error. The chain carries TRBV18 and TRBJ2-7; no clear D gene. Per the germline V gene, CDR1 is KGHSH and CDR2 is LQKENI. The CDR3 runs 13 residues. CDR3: CASSDGFSYGQYF. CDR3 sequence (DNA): TGTGCCAGCTCTGACGGATTCTCCTACGGGCAGTACTTC.

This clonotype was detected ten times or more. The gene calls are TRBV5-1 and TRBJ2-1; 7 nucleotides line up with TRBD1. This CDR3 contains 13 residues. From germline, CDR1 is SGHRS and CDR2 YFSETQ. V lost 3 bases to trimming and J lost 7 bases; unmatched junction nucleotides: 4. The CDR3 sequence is CASSYNRGNEQFF. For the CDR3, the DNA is TGCGCCAGCAGCTATAACAGGGGTAATGAGCAGTTCTTC. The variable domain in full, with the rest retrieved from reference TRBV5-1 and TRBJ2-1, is KAGVTQTPRYLIKTRGQQVTLSCSPISGHRSVSWYQQTPGQGLQFLFEYFSETQRNKGNFPGRFSGRQFSNSRSEMNVSTLELGDSALYLCASSYNRGNEQFFGPGTRLTVL.

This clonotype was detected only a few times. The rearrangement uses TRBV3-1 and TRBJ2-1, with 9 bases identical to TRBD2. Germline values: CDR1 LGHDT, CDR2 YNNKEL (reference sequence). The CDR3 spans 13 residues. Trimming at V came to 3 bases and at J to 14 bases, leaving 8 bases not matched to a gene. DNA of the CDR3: TGTGCCAGCAGCCACTCCGTAGCGGGAGTAGAGTTCTTC. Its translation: CASSHSVAGVEFF.

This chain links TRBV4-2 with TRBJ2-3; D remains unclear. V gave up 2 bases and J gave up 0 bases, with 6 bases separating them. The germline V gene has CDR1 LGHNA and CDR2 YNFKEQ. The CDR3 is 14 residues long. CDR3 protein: CASSQMGSTDTQYF. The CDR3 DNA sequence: TGTGCCAGCAGCCAAATGGGGAGCACAGATACGCAGTATTTT.

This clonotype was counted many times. The CDR3 coding sequence is TGCGCCAGCAGTGAGGGGACTAGCGGGAGCGACGAGCAGTACTTC. Translated: CASSEGTSGSDEQYF. The genes are TRBV10-1 and TRBJ2-7; 14 bases align to TRBD2. The CDR3 is 15 residues long. V was pared by 2 bases and J by 5 bases, with 2 bases of the junction left unmatched. Per the germline V gene, CDR1 is WNHNN and CDR2 is SYGVQD (reference sequence).

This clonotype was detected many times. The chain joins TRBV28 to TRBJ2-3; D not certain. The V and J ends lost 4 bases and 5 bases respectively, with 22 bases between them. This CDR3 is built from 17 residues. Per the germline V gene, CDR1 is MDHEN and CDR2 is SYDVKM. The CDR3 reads CASSSPEWGSSLDTQYF. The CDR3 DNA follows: TGTGCCAGCAGTTCGCCGGAGTGGGGTAGCAGCCTAGATACGCAGTATTTT.